These 22 T cell receptor beta chains originate from one sample sequenced in a study of T cells expressing NK-cell markers (TCRdb year 2020). Library preparation was by 5' RACE. Sequencing took place on an Illumina HiSeq 2000. TCRdb reprocessed the public reads and reports one entry per CDR3 protein sequence, without DNA. The sample's table covers about 460,000 distinct CDR3 sequences. The ten most abundant clones make up about 1.5% of the sample. The sample comprised blood T cells: a sorted CD56 or NKG2C T cell subset, CD4+ or CD8+ T cells, or bulk PBMC T cells (not recorded which). The source is a woman in her forties or fifties in good health. Donor details come from another sample of the same person, matched by shared clones.

The V and J genes are TRBV29-1 and TRBJ1-1; TCRdb's assignment of TRBD1 cannot be checked, as there is no DNA. This CDR3 region has 12 residues. Germline V gene data show CDR1 as SQVTM and CDR2 as ANQGSEA. CDR3 protein: CSVLDEGTEAFF.

V is TRBV12-3 or TRBV12-4 and J is TRBJ2-6; TCRdb picks TRBD1, but there is no DNA to check that call. This CDR3 is built from 18 residues. CDR3 loop: CASSPRGAMVSGANVLTF.

J is TRBJ2-1 and V is TRBV7-9; the D call from TCRdb, TRBD2, cannot be confirmed without DNA. The germline gives CDR1 SEHNR, CDR2 FQNEAQ (reference sequence). CDR3 length equals 16 residues. The CDR3 spells CASSALRGTSYNEQFF.

The rearrangement joins TRBV5-1 to TRBJ2-3; TCRdb calls TRBD2, which cannot be checked without DNA. The germline V gene encodes CDR1 SGHRS and CDR2 YFSETQ. This CDR3 is 18 amino acids long. The CDR3 protein is CASSLAWGSGGPYNTQYF.

The chain has TRBV7-6 and TRBJ2-5. The CDR3 sequence is 13 residues long. Germline values: CDR1 SGHVS, CDR2 FNYEAQ. The CDR3 reads CASSQQAAETQYF.

V gene TRBV29-1 combines with J gene TRBJ2-3; TCRdb calls TRBD2, which cannot be checked without DNA. The CDR3 extends over 14 amino acids. Germline V gene sequence: CDR1 SQVTM, CDR2 ANQGSEA. This CDR3 reads CSAPGTWSTDTQYF.

This chain connects TRBV5-1 to TRBJ2-7; TCRdb's D gene call, TRBD1, goes unchecked for lack of DNA. The germline V gene has CDR1 SGHRS and CDR2 YFSETQ. The CDR3 sequence is 18 residues long. CDR3 amino acids: CASSLDIMGHTGAYEQYF. Drawing the rest from reference TRBV5-1 and TRBJ2-7, the complete variable domain is KAGVTQTPRYLIKTRGQQVTLSCSPISGHRSVSWYQQTPGQGLQFLFEYFSETQRNKGNFPGRFSGRQFSNSRSEMNVSTLELGDSALYLCASSLDIMGHTGAYEQYFGPGTRLTVT.

This rearrangement joins TRBV12-3 or TRBV12-4 to TRBJ2-1; TCRdb's D gene call, TRBD2, goes unchecked for lack of DNA. The CDR3 totals 16 residues. This CDR3 is CASSHMTSGLYNEQFF.

CDR3: CASSLAGFGAPLHF. The rearrangement links TRBV5-1 to TRBJ1-6. CDR3 length: 14 residues. Germline V gives CDR1 SGHRS, CDR2 YFSETQ.

The rearrangement uses TRBV5-1 and TRBJ2-7; TCRdb returns TRBD1, unconfirmable since there is no DNA. From germline, CDR1 is SGHRS and CDR2 YFSETQ. CDR3 size: 15 residues. The CDR3 loop reads CASSKGTGISYEQYF.

The genes are TRBV7-9 and TRBJ2-3. The CDR3 totals 13 residues. Germline V gene lookup returns CDR1 SEHNR and CDR2 FQNEAQ (reference sequence). The CDR3 loop is CASSHLDPDTQYF.

The chain recombines TRBV10-3 with TRBJ1-1. Germline CDR1 is ENHRY and CDR2 is SYGVKD. This CDR3 is built from 15 residues. CDR3 sequence reads: CAISRGQGLNTEAFF.

This chain uses TRBV6-5 with TRBJ2-3; TCRdb lists TRBD2, though no DNA is available to test this call. Germline CDR1 and CDR2: MNHEY and SVGAGI. The CDR3 length is 17 residues. The CDR3 reads CASRDAILSGGPDTQYF.

The chain recombines TRBV7-6 with TRBJ2-5; the TRBD2 assignment by TCRdb is unverifiable without DNA. The germline V gene has CDR1 SGHVS and CDR2 FNYEAQ. The CDR3 has 16 residues. The CDR3: CASSLTGLAGMETQYF.

This sequence joins TRBV11-2 and TRBJ2-2; no DNA is available, so the TRBD2 call from TCRdb remains unchecked. CDR3 length: 20 amino acids. Germline lookup yields CDR1 SGHAT and CDR2 FQNNGV. The CDR3 reads CASSLTGLAGGPAATGELFF.

V and J are TRBV9 and TRBJ2-3; as DNA is missing, the TRBD1 call by TCRdb cannot be tested. From germline, CDR1 is SGDLS and CDR2 YYNGEE. The CDR3 spans 17 residues. CDR3 residues: CASSVAPNSRGTDTQYF.

This chain connects TRBV7-2 to TRBJ2-6; TCRdb calls TRBD1, which cannot be checked without DNA. The CDR3 sequence is 18 residues long. From germline, CDR1 is SGHTA and CDR2 FQGNSA. The CDR3 reads CASSFLTGGPPGANVLTF. Full variable domain (remainder filled in from reference TRBV7-2 and TRBJ2-6): GAGVSQSPSNKVTEKGKDVELRCDPISGHTALYWYRQSLGQGLEFLIYFQGNSAPDKSGLPSDRFSAERTGGSVSTLTIQRTQQEDSAVYLCASSFLTGGPPGANVLTFGAGSRLTVL.

V gene TRBV3-1 combines with J gene TRBJ2-1; TCRdb indicates TRBD2, and absent DNA this call remains unverified. Germline loops: CDR1 LGHDT, CDR2 YNNKEL (reference sequence). The CDR3 is 19 amino acids. CDR3 sequence reads: CASSQTRGLAETSYNEQFF.

V gene TRBV12-3 or TRBV12-4 combines with J gene TRBJ2-1; checking the TCRdb D call of TRBD2 is not possible without DNA. The CDR3 has 14 residues. CDR3 sequence: CASSLAAGYNEQFF.

The V and J genes are TRBV28 and TRBJ2-5; TCRdb indicates TRBD2, and absent DNA this call remains unverified. The CDR3 covers 14 residues. The germline V gene encodes CDR1 MDHEN and CDR2 SYDVKM. The CDR3 protein is CASSKSGPLETQYF.

The chain has TRBV24-1 and TRBJ1-4; the TCRdb call, TRBD1, lacks DNA for checking. In germline, CDR1 is KGHDR, CDR2 SFDVKD. CDR3 length: 14 amino acids. This CDR3 reads CATSEGAANEKLFF.

The chain joins TRBV2 to TRBJ1-1. Germline lookup yields CDR1 SNHLY and CDR2 FYNNEI. The CDR3 is 14 amino acids. The CDR3 region is CASTLWRLNTEAFF.